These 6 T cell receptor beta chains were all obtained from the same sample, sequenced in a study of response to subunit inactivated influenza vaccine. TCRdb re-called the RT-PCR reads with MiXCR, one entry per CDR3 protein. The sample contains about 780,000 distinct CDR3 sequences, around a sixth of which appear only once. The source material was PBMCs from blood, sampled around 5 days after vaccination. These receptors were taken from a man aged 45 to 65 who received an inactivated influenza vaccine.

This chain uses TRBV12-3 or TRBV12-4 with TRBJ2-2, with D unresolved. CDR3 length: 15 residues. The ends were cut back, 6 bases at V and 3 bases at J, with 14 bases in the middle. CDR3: CASSREAWDTGELFF. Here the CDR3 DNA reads TGTGCCAGCAGCCGAGAGGCTTGGGACACCGGGGAGCTGTTTTTT.

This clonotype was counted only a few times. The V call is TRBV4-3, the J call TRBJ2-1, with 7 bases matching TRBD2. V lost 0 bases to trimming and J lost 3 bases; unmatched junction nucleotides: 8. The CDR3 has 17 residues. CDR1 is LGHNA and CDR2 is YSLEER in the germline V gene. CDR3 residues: CASSQESAGLLYNEQFF. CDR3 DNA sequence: TGCGCCAGCAGCCAAGAATCAGCGGGACTACTCTACAATGAGCAGTTCTTC.

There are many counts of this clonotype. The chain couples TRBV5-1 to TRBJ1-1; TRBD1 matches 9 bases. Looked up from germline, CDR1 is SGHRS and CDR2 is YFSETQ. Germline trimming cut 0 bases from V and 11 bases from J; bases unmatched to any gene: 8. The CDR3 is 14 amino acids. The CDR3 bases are TGCGCCAGCAGCTTGGAGGGGACAGGGAGAGGTGCTTTCTTT. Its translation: CASSLEGTGRGAFF.

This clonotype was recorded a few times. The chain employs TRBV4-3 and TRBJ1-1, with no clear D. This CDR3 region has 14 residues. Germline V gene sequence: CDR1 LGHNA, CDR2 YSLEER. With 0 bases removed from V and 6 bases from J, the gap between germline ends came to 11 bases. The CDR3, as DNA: TGCGCCAGCAGCCAAGATGTCGGGCGGCCTGAAGCTTTCTTT. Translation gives CASSQDVGRPEAFF.

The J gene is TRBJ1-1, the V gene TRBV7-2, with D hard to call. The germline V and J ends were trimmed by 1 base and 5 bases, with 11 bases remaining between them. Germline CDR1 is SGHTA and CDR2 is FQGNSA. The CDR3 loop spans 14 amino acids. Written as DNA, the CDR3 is TGTGCCAGCAGCTTAGGTCCGGTGGGGACTGAAGCTTTCTTT. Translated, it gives CASSLGPVGTEAFF. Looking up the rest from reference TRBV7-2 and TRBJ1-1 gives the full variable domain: GAGVSQSPSNKVTEKGKDVELRCDPISGHTALYWYRQSLGQGLEFLIYFQGNSAPDKSGLPSDRFSAERTGGSVSTLTIQRTQQEDSAVYLCASSLGPVGTEAFFGQGTRLTVV.

CDR3 amino acids: CASSLSSGRDRVGYEQYF. The CDR3 region has the DNA TGCGCCAGCAGCCTTTCCTCTGGACGGGACAGGGTTGGGTACGAGCAGTACTTC. The genes are TRBV4-3 and TRBJ2-7, with TRBD1 identical over 9 bases. V dropped 4 bases and J dropped 4; count of bases not matched to a gene: 17. In germline, CDR1 is LGHNA, CDR2 YSLEER. CDR3 length: 18 amino acids.